This T cell receptor (beta chain) was identified in a study of cytomegalovirus exposure and HLA in healthy donors. Findings of the study overall: Analysis performed later found more than 15,000 TCR beta sequences associated with HLA alleles at 0.05 false discovery rate. Some segments of the V type, notably TRBV6-2 and TRBV6-3, were excluded as indistinguishable.

The ends were cut back, 1 base at V and 6 bases at J, with 22 bases in the middle. The CDR3 has 18 amino acids. Germline V CDR1 and CDR2: SGHDT, YYEEEE. The donors, nominally healthy at sampling, likely had unrecorded immune exposures. Both 60 Vbeta primers and 13 Jbeta primers went into the PCR. The assay was immunoSEQ multiplex PCR, and TCRdb's table has in-frame clones only and misses some. In the table there are about 190,000 clones, 75% to 90% of which are singletons. Comment on this clone: The antigen is not known.

This chain joins TRBV5-6 and TRBJ2-2, with a weak D call TRBD2 (6 bases). The receptor's source is a boy younger than 10 in good health and CMV-seronegative. Material for sequencing was PBMCs. This CDR3 is CASSLFSLSGGSAGELFF. The CDR3 DNA reads as TGTGCCAGCAGCTTGTTTTCCCTTAGTGGGGGGAGCGCCGGGGAGCTGTTTTTT.